Listed below are T cell receptor beta chains from one sample, sequenced in a study of CD8+ T cells in alopecia areata. Only in-frame clones appear in the TCRdb table, and some are missing; sequencing was by immunoSEQ multiplex PCR. Of 130,000 to 150,000 clones in the sample, 62% are singletons; the top ten hold just over 35%. Material: CD8+ T cells sorted from blood. Receptor source: a human donor in good health. The CDR3 runs from the conserved cysteine through the conserved F or W. A D gene is named only where the DNA matches it firmly. Clone size is shown for a subset of rows, as once, few, many or a class of expanded clone.

TRBV5-6	TRBJ2-3	NA	few	CASSLIEVDTQYF	TGTGCCAGCAGCTTGATTGAAGTAGATACGCAGTATTTT
TRBV5-1	TRBJ1-1	NA	NA	CASSLGAEAFF	TGCGCCAGTTCTTTGGGGGCTGAAGCTTTCTTT
TRBV23-1	TRBJ2-7	NA	NA	CASSQYPVYGEVHEQYF	TGCGCCAGCAGTCAATACCCCGTCTACGGGGAAGTCCACGAGCAGTACTTC
TRBV5-1	TRBJ2-1	TRBD1	once	CASPGRGNDSEQFF	TGCGCCAGCCCCGGCAGGGGGAACGACAGTGAGCAGTTCTTC
TRBV5-6	TRBJ2-7	NA	once	CASSNHVLAITYEQYF	TGTGCCAGCAGCAATCATGTCCTAGCGATTACCTACGAGCAGTACTTC
TRBV13	TRBJ2-7	NA	once	CASSPLGYEQYF	TGTGCCAGCAGTCCTCTAGGTTACGAGCAGTACTTC
TRBV5-1	TRBJ1-1	TRBD1	NA	CASSRDRNTEAFF	TGCGCCAGCAGCAGGGACAGGAACACTGAAGCTTTCTTT
TRBV19	TRBJ2-7	TRBD1	NA	CASSRTGGNEQYF	TGTGCCAGTAGTAGAACAGGGGGCAACGAGCAGTACTTC
TRBV29-1	TRBJ2-2	NA	NA	CSVQAGTGELFF	TGCAGCGTCCAAGCCGGCACCGGGGAGCTGTTTTTT
TRBV9	TRBJ2-6	NA	NA	CASSVKDWVLGANVLTF	TGTGCCAGCAGCGTAAAGGATTGGGTCTTGGGGGCCAACGTCCTGACTTTC
TRBV5-4	TRBJ2-4	TRBD1	NA	CASSLAGTGLKNIQYF	TGTGCCAGCAGCTTGGCCGGGACAGGTTTGAAAAACATTCAGTACTTC
TRBV27	TRBJ2-3	NA	few	CASKLGLSADTQYF	TGTGCCAGCAAGTTGGGCCTATCGGCAGATACGCAGTATTTT
TRBV6-6	TRBJ2-7	TRBD2	NA	CASSYSAGGPTYEQYF	TGTGCCAGCAGTTACTCGGCGGGAGGCCCCACCTACGAGCAGTACTTC
TRBV27	TRBJ1-1	TRBD1	NA	CASTTGQKNTEAFF	TGTGCCAGCACCACGGGACAGAAGAACACTGAAGCTTTCTTT
TRBV28	TRBJ1-5	NA	few	CASSLGINQPQHF	TGTGCCAGCAGTTTAGGCATCAATCAGCCCCAGCATTTT
TRBV28	TRBJ2-7	NA	NA	CASSFVGEQYF	TGTGCCAGCAGTTTTGTGGGCGAGCAGTACTTC
TRBV15	TRBJ1-2	TRBD1	NA	CATSRERGQSSDGYTF	TGTGCCACCAGCAGAGAGAGGGGACAGTCCTCGGATGGCTACACCTTC
TRBV11-2	TRBJ2-7	TRBD2	NA	CASSWTSGVEQYF	TGTGCCAGCAGTTGGACTAGCGGGGTGGAGCAGTACTTC
TRBV5-4	TRBJ2-5	TRBD2	NA	CAIPTGEGLQETQYF	TGTGCCATCCCGACGGGGGAGGGCCTCCAAGAGACCCAGTACTTC
TRBV2	TRBJ2-1	NA	medium-sized	CASRTRGGHNEQFF	TGTGCCAGCAGAACCAGGGGGGGACACAATGAGCAGTTCTTC
TRBV5-8	TRBJ2-6	NA	NA	CASSFFYDSGANVLTF	TGTGCCAGCAGCTTCTTCTACGACTCTGGGGCCAACGTCCTGACTTTC
TRBV29-1	TRBJ1-2	TRBD1	NA	CSVEDGGQGNYGYTF	TGCAGCGTTGAAGACGGGGGACAGGGCAACTATGGCTACACCTTC
TRBV4-1	TRBJ2-5	NA	NA	CASSQRVVGTETQYF	TGTGCCAGCAGCCAAAGGGTTGTAGGGACGGAGACCCAGTACTTC
TRBV7-8	TRBJ2-7	NA	once	CASSSQWSSEAQYF	TGTGCCAGCAGCTCCCAGTGGTCTAGCGAAGCTCAGTACTTC
TRBV29-1	TRBJ2-2	TRBD2	NA	CSVLLSSGLNTGELFF	TGCAGCGTCCTACTCTCTAGCGGACTGAACACCGGGGAGCTGTTTTTT
TRBV29-1	TRBJ2-7	NA	few	CSALGGSHAYEQYF	TGCAGCGCTTTGGGCGGTAGTCACGCCTACGAGCAGTACTTC
TRBV6-5	TRBJ2-7	TRBD1	NA	CASSYDREVSYEQYF	TGTGCCAGCAGTTACGACAGGGAAGTCTCCTACGAGCAGTACTTC
TRBV5-6	TRBJ1-3	NA	NA	CASSAGISGNTIYF	TGTGCCAGCTCGGCGGGGATCTCTGGAAACACCATATATTTT
TRBV7-8	TRBJ2-7	TRBD1	NA	CASSLDRAGGKTLYEQYF	TGTGCCAGCAGCTTAGATAGGGCAGGGGGAAAAACCCTCTACGAGCAGTACTTC
TRBV6-5	TRBJ1-2	NA	NA	CASSYSMWDGYTF	TGTGCCAGCAGTTACTCGATGTGGGATGGCTACACCTTC
TRBV27	TRBJ1-2	NA	NA	CASSSGAGGYTF	TGTGCCAGCAGTTCAGGGGCGGGGGGCTACACCTTC
TRBV29-1	TRBJ1-2	NA	NA	CSVGGDGYTF	TGCAGCGTGGGAGGAGATGGCTACACCTTC
TRBV4-1	TRBJ2-3	NA	NA	CASSQGEILASTDTQYF	TGCGCCAGCAGCCAAGGAGAAATACTAGCTAGCACAGATACGCAGTATTTT
TRBV28	TRBJ2-7	TRBD1	NA	CASRNGQGSYEQYF	TGTGCCAGCAGGAACGGACAGGGCTCCTATGAGCAGTACTTC
TRBV6-5	TRBJ2-5	TRBD1	NA	CASSSQTGGQETQYF	TGTGCCAGCAGTTCCCAGACAGGGGGGCAAGAGACCCAGTACTTC
TRBV11-2	TRBJ1-1	NA	once	CASFSVMNTEAFF	TGTGCCAGCTTCTCCGTAATGAACACTGAAGCTTTCTTT
TRBV5-1	TRBJ1-1	NA	once	CASSLVRRTEAFF	TGCGCCAGCAGCTTGGTTCGAAGGACCGAAGCTTTCTTT
TRBV9	TRBJ2-2	TRBD2	NA	CASRSSRCPSQSCGGNTGELFF	TGTGCCAGCAGGTCCAGCAGATGCCCCTCCCAGTCGTGCGGGGGGAACACCGGGGAGCTGTTTTTT
TRBV5-1	TRBJ1-2	NA	NA	CASSSGAPNYGYTF	TGCGCCAGCAGCTCAGGGGCACCCAACTATGGCTACACCTTC
TRBV29-1	TRBJ1-1	TRBD1	NA	CTLDRGRRYTEAFF	TGCACCCTGGACAGGGGGCGTCGGTACACTGAAGCTTTCTTT